This TCR beta chain was profiled in a study of memory CD4+ T cells and cytomegalovirus serostatus. Libraries were prepared by immunoSEQ multiplex PCR; TCRdb keeps only in-frame clonotypes and omits some of them. This sample carries 50,000 to 65,000 clones, 65% to 80% of them seen once, and the ten largest clones take 1.3% to 1.5%. Single viable CD3+CD4+CD8-CD45RO+ cells were sorted as the memory CD4+ T cells. CDR1 SEHNR and CDR2 FQNEAQ come from the germline V gene (reference sequence). Trimming shortened V by 3 bases and J by 2 bases, and 4 bases separated the two germline ends. CDR3 length equals 12 residues.

This TCR derives from an adult in good health and CMV-seropositive. Sequenced sample: memory CD4+ T cells from blood. The V gene is TRBV7-9, the J gene TRBJ1-2, with D uncertain. The CDR3 spells CASSFPNYGYTF. CDR3 bases: TGTGCCAGCAGCTTCCCAAACTATGGCTACACCTTC.